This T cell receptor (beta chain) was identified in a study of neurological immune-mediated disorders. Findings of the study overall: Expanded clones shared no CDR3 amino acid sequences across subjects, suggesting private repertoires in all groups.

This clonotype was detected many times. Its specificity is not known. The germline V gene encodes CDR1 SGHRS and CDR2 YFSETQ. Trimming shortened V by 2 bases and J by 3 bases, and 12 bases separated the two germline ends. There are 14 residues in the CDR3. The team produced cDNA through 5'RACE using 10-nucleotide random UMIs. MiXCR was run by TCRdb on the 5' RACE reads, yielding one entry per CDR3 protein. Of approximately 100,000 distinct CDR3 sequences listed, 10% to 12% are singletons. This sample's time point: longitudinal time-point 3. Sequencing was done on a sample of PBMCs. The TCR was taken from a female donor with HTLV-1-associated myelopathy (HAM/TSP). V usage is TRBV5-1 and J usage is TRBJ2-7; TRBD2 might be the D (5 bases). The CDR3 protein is CASSFQDYDYEQYF. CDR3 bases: TGCGCCAGCAGCTTTCAAGACTACGACTACGAGCAGTACTTC.